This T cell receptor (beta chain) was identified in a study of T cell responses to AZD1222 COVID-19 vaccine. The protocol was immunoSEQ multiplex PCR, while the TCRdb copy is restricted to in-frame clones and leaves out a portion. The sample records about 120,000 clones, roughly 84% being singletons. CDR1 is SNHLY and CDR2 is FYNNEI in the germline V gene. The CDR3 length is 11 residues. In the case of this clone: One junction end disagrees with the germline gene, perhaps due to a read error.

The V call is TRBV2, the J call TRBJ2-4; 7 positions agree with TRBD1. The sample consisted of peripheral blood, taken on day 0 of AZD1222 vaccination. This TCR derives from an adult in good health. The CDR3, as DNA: TGTGCCAGCAGTGAAGTGGGACAGAGTCTCTTC. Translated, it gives CASSEVGQSLF.